Listed below are T cell receptor beta chains from one sample, sequenced in a study of cytomegalovirus exposure and HLA in healthy donors. Profiled with immunoSEQ multiplex PCR; TCRdb holds only in-frame clones, not every one. This sample has more than 95,000 clones, with about 83% found just once. The source material was PBMCs. These TCRs come from a man aged 18 to 30 in good health and CMV-seronegative. The CDR3 runs from the conserved cysteine through the conserved F or W. D genes are given only for firm matches. Expanded clones get a size class; other rows say once, few or many, or leave the size out.

v_gene: TRBV10-3
j_gene: TRBJ2-1
abundance: -
d_gene: -
len: 13
CDR3aa: CAISESWEDEQFF
CDR3nt: TGTGCCATCAGTGAGTCGTGGGAGGATGAGCAGTTCTTC

v_gene: TRBV7-2
j_gene: TRBJ2-5
abundance: -
d_gene: -
len: 13
CDR3aa: CASSPGGAETQYF
CDR3nt: TGTGCCAGCAGCCCGGGGGGCGCGGAGACCCAGTACTTC

v_gene: TRBV11-2
j_gene: TRBJ2-1
abundance: -
d_gene: TRBD1
len: 14
CDR3aa: CASSPGTGNNEQFF
CDR3nt: TGTGCCAGCAGCCCTGGGACAGGGAACAATGAGCAGTTCTTC

v_gene: TRBV28
j_gene: TRBJ2-7
abundance: -
d_gene: -
len: 13
CDR3aa: CASSSGQFYEQYF
CDR3nt: TGTGCCAGCAGTTCCGGACAGTTCTACGAGCAGTACTTC

v_gene: TRBV2
j_gene: TRBJ1-1
abundance: -
d_gene: -
len: 13
CDR3aa: CASSVESNTEAFF
CDR3nt: TGTGCCAGCAGTGTGGAGAGTAACACTGAAGCTTTCTTT

v_gene: TRBV30
j_gene: TRBJ1-1
abundance: -
d_gene: -
len: 13
CDR3aa: CAWNLGGRTEAFF
CDR3nt: TGTGCCTGGAATCTGGGGGGTCGAACTGAAGCTTTCTTT

v_gene: TRBV6-1
j_gene: TRBJ2-7
abundance: -
d_gene: TRBD2
len: 15
CDR3aa: CASSELFGREGEQYF
CDR3nt: TGTGCCAGCAGTGAACTTTTCGGGAGGGAGGGCGAGCAGTACTTC

v_gene: TRBV13
j_gene: TRBJ2-3
abundance: -
d_gene: -
len: 17
CDR3aa: CASSPPRKAETTDTQYF
CDR3nt: TGTGCCAGCAGCCCACCAAGGAAAGCGGAAACGACAGATACGCAGTATTTT

v_gene: TRBV5-5
j_gene: TRBJ2-1
abundance: few
d_gene: TRBD2
len: 17
CDR3aa: CASSLAVGLAGDPGEFF
CDR3nt: TGTGCCAGCAGCTTGGCAGTGGGACTAGCGGGAGACCCAGGGGAGTTCTTC

v_gene: TRBV28
j_gene: TRBJ1-2
abundance: -
d_gene: TRBD1
len: 13
CDR3aa: CASSSGQGYGYTF
CDR3nt: TGTGCCAGCAGTTCGGGACAGGGATATGGCTACACCTTC

v_gene: TRBV6-6
j_gene: TRBJ1-5
abundance: few
d_gene: TRBD1
len: 14
CDR3aa: CASSLGQGYQPQHF
CDR3nt: TGTGCCAGCAGTTTGGGACAGGGCTATCAGCCCCAGCATTTT

v_gene: TRBV4-3
j_gene: TRBJ1-2
abundance: -
d_gene: -
len: 15
CDR3aa: CASSQDTQALYGYTF
CDR3nt: TGCGCCAGCAGCCAAGATACTCAGGCGCTCTATGGCTACACCTTC

v_gene: TRBV19
j_gene: TRBJ2-1
abundance: -
d_gene: TRBD2
len: 18
CDR3aa: CASSAPTTSGRPYNEQFF
CDR3nt: TGTGCCAGTAGCGCCCCCACTACTAGCGGGAGGCCCTACAATGAGCAGTTCTTC

v_gene: TRBV5-1
j_gene: TRBJ1-5
abundance: -
d_gene: -
len: 13
CDR3aa: CASSDSPNQPQHF
CDR3nt: TGCGCCAGCTCCGACAGCCCCAATCAGCCCCAGCATTTT

v_gene: TRBV7-9
j_gene: TRBJ2-5
abundance: -
d_gene: -
len: 13
CDR3aa: CASSSQGGETQYF
CDR3nt: TGTGCCAGCAGCTCGCAGGGTGGGGAGACCCAGTACTTC

v_gene: TRBV18
j_gene: TRBJ2-1
abundance: -
d_gene: TRBD2
len: 17
CDR3aa: CASSQSLAGGHNNEQFF
CDR3nt: TGTGCCAGCTCACAGAGTCTAGCGGGAGGACACAACAATGAGCAGTTCTTC

v_gene: TRBV5-6
j_gene: TRBJ1-1
abundance: -
d_gene: TRBD1
len: 14
CDR3aa: CASSVLAGQGKAFF
CDR3nt: TGTGCCAGCAGCGTCCTCGCGGGACAGGGGAAAGCTTTCTTT

v_gene: TRBV7-3
j_gene: TRBJ2-1
abundance: -
d_gene: -
len: 15
CDR3aa: CASSSPGAAGNEQFF
CDR3nt: TGTGCCAGCAGCTCCCCGGGAGCTGCAGGCAATGAGCAGTTCTTC

v_gene: TRBV7-9
j_gene: TRBJ1-3
abundance: -
d_gene: TRBD1
len: 15
CDR3aa: CASSLAQGAGNTIYF
CDR3nt: TGTGCCAGCAGCTTAGCGCAGGGGGCTGGAAACACCATATATTTT

v_gene: TRBV6-1
j_gene: TRBJ1-5
abundance: -
d_gene: TRBD1
len: 15
CDR3aa: CASSVDRRGNQPQHF
CDR3nt: TGTGCCAGCAGTGTGGACAGGCGGGGCAATCAGCCCCAGCATTTT

v_gene: TRBV4-3
j_gene: TRBJ2-6
abundance: -
d_gene: -
len: 17
CDR3aa: CASSQGRGRSGANVLTF
CDR3nt: TGCGCCAGCAGCCAAGGGCGGGGCCGCTCTGGGGCCAACGTCCTGACTTTC

v_gene: TRBV4-1
j_gene: TRBJ2-2
abundance: -
d_gene: -
len: 14
CDR3aa: CASSQVGSPGELFF
CDR3nt: TGCGCCAGCAGCCAAGTGGGTAGCCCCGGGGAGCTGTTTTTT

v_gene: TRBV5-1
j_gene: TRBJ2-7
abundance: few
d_gene: TRBD2
len: 13
CDR3aa: CASSWDYSYEQYF
CDR3nt: TGCGCCAGCAGCTGGGACTACTCCTACGAGCAGTACTTC

v_gene: TRBV7-9
j_gene: TRBJ2-1
abundance: -
d_gene: -
len: 14
CDR3aa: CASSSGSGYNEQFF
CDR3nt: TGTGCCAGCAGCTCAGGCTCCGGCTACAATGAGCAGTTCTTC

v_gene: TRBV7-2
j_gene: TRBJ2-3
abundance: -
d_gene: -
len: 15
CDR3aa: CASSFTGSSTDTQYF
CDR3nt: TGTGCCAGCAGCTTTACAGGGTCGAGCACAGATACGCAGTATTTT

v_gene: TRBV5-6
j_gene: TRBJ1-2
abundance: -
d_gene: -
len: 13
CDR3aa: CASSLNRDYGYTF
CDR3nt: TGTGCCAGCAGCTTAAACAGGGACTATGGCTACACCTTC

v_gene: TRBV7-2
j_gene: TRBJ1-5
abundance: -
d_gene: -
len: 17
CDR3aa: CASSLDGRIGSNQPQHF
CDR3nt: TGTGCCAGCAGCTTAGATGGGCGAATTGGTAGCAATCAGCCCCAGCATTTT

v_gene: TRBV10-3
j_gene: TRBJ2-5
abundance: few
d_gene: -
len: 16
CDR3aa: CAISVSHLPGQETQYF
CDR3nt: TGTGCCATCAGTGTGTCTCACTTGCCGGGCCAAGAGACCCAGTACTTC

v_gene: TRBV6-5
j_gene: TRBJ1-1
abundance: -
d_gene: -
len: 15
CDR3aa: CASSYGSEEYTEAFF
CDR3nt: TGTGCCAGCAGTTATGGTTCAGAAGAATACACTGAAGCTTTCTTT

v_gene: TRBV21-1
j_gene: TRBJ2-2
abundance: -
d_gene: -
len: 17
CDR3aa: CASSKARRGAGVGELFF
CDR3nt: TGTGCCAGCAGCAAAGCGCGCCGGGGGGCAGGAGTCGGGGAGCTGTTTTTT

v_gene: TRBV6-4
j_gene: TRBJ1-2
abundance: -
d_gene: TRBD1
len: 15
CDR3aa: CASSSTSTGDYGYTF
CDR3nt: TGTGCCAGCAGTTCGACCTCCACAGGGGACTATGGCTACACCTTC

v_gene: TRBV6-1
j_gene: TRBJ2-5
abundance: -
d_gene: TRBD1
len: 15
CDR3aa: CASTQSGQGLETQYF
CDR3nt: TGTGCCAGCACCCAGTCTGGACAGGGGTTGGAGACCCAGTACTTC

v_gene: TRBV28
j_gene: TRBJ1-4
abundance: -
d_gene: TRBD1
len: 14
CDR3aa: CASSLTGVLEKLFF
CDR3nt: TGTGCCAGCAGTTTGACAGGGGTTCTTGAAAAACTGTTTTTT